This paragraph reports one T cell receptor beta chain. What it recognizes is unknown. This sample was taken from a study of OX40 agonist ivuxolimab in advanced cancers. Study background: The patients got ivuxolimab, which is an agonistic anti-OX40 (CD134) antibody. Study results and caveats: At 0.1 to 3.0 mg/kg, CD4+ and CD8+ blood T cells expanded clonally by week 6. Partial responders at 0.1-3.0 mg/kg had among the lowest clonal expansion.

Generated by immunoSEQ multiplex PCR, the TCRdb table keeps only in-frame clones and is missing some. There are under 85,000 clones in the sample; over 85% occur only once, and approximately 10% lies in the top ten. Patients were ineligible given autoimmune disease history or systemic immunosuppression. Germline-derived CDR1 and CDR2 are LGHNT and FRNRAP. This CDR3 is 12 amino acids long. V gave up 6 bases and J gave up 4 bases, with 9 bases separating them. The material sequenced was CD4+ or CD8+ T cells sorted from blood, taken in a trial of the OX40 agonist ivuxolimab. This chain links TRBV12-5 with TRBJ1-1, with D hard to call. This TCR derives from an adult with an advanced solid tumor such as melanoma, head and neck, liver or kidney cancer. The CDR3 bases are TGTGCTAGTGGCCCGGGTTTCACTGAAGCTTTCTTT. This sequence encodes CASGPGFTEAFF.